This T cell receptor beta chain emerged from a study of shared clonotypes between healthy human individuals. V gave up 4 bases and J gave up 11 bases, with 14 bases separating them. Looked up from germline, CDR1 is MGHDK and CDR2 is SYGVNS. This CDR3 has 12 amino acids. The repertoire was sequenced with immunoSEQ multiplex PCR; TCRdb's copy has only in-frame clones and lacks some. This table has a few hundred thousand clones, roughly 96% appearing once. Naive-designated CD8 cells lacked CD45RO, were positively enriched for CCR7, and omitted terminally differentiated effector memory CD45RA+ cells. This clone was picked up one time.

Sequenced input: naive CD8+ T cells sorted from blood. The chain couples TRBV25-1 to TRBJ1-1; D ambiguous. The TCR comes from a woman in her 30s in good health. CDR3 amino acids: CASSVTSIAAFF. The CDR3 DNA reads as TGTGCCAGCAGTGTGACTTCTATAGCCGCTTTCTTT.